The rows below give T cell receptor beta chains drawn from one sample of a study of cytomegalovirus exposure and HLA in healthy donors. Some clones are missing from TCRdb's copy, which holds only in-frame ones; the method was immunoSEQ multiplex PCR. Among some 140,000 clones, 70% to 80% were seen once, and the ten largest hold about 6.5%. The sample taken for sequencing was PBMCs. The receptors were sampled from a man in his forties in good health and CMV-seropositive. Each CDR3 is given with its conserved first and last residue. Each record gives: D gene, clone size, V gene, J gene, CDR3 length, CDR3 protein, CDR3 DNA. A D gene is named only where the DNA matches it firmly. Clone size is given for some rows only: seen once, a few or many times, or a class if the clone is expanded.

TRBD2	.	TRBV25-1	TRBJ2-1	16	CASRGDVAGSYNEQFF	TGTGCCAGCAGGGGGGACGTAGCGGGTTCCTACAATGAGCAGTTCTTC
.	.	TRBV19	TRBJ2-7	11	CATDSRNEQYF	TGTGCCACCGACTCCCGAAACGAGCAGTACTTC
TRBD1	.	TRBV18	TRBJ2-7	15	CASSPQSGGIDEQYF	TGTGCCAGCTCACCACAGTCAGGGGGCATCGACGAGCAGTACTTC
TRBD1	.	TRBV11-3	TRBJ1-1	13	CASSQQGHTEAFF	TGTGCCAGCAGCCAACAGGGGCACACTGAAGCTTTCTTT
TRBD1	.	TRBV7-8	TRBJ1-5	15	CASSQGGGFGQPQHF	TGTGCCAGCAGCCAGGGGGGTGGGTTTGGGCAGCCCCAGCATTTT
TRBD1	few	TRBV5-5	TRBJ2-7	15	CASSADTGGRDEQYF	TGTGCCAGCAGCGCAGACACAGGGGGACGCGACGAGCAGTACTTC
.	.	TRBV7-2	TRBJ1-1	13	CASSPRVLAEAFF	TGTGCCAGCAGCCCCAGGGTGTTGGCTGAAGCTTTCTTT
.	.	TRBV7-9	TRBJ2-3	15	CASSQNPTSTDTQYF	TGTGCCAGCAGCCAAAATCCGACTAGCACAGATACGCAGTATTTT
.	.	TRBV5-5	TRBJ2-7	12	CASSNGHNEQYF	TGTGCCAGCAGCAACGGACATAACGAGCAGTACTTC
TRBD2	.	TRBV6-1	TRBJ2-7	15	CASAGTSGNTGEQYF	TGTGCCAGCGCCGGGACTAGCGGGAACACGGGGGAGCAGTACTTC
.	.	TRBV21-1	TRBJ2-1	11	CASSNSNEQFF	TGTGCCAGCAGCAATAGCAATGAGCAGTTCTTC
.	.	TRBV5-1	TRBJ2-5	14	CASSSQGLQETQYF	TGCGCCAGCAGCTCTCAGGGGTTGCAAGAGACCCAGTACTTC
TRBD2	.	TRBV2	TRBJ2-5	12	CAMAGVQETQYF	TGTGCCATGGCGGGGGTACAAGAGACCCAGTACTTC
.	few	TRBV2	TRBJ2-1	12	CASSYGQNEQFF	TGTGCCAGCAGTTATGGACAGAATGAGCAGTTCTTC
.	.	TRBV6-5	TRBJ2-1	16	CASSYVRGRTDNEQFF	TGTGCCAGCAGTTACGTAAGAGGGCGGACCGACAATGAGCAGTTCTTC
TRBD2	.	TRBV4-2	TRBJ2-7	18	CASSQEDLGLALSYEQYF	TGTGCCAGCAGCCAAGAAGACCTGGGACTAGCGCTCTCCTACGAGCAGTACTTC
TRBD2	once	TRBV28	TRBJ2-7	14	CASSLAGDVYEQYF	TGTGCCAGCAGTTTAGCGGGAGACGTCTACGAGCAGTACTTC
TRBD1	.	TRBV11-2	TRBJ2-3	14	CASSWGTASDTQYF	TGTGCCAGCAGCTGGGGGACAGCTTCAGATACGCAGTATTTT
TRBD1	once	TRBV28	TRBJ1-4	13	CASSRGGDEKLFF	TGTGCCAGCAGTCGAGGGGGCGATGAAAAACTGTTTTTT
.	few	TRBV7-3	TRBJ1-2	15	CASSRLGGGRGGYTF	TGTGCCAGCAGCCGCCTGGGCGGGGGGCGGGGAGGCTACACCTTC
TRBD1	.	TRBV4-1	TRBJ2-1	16	CASSRLGSQGRNEQFF	TGCGCCAGCAGCCGCTTGGGTTCACAGGGGCGCAATGAGCAGTTCTTC
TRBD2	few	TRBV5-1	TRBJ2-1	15	CASSFGGRIGNEQFF	TGCGCCAGCAGCTTTGGCGGGAGGATCGGCAATGAGCAGTTCTTC
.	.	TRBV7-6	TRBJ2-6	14	CASSPSRGGNVLTF	TGTGCCAGCAGCCCAAGCCGGGGAGGCAACGTCCTGACTTTC
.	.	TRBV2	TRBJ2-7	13	CASRDWTTYEQYF	TGTGCCAGCAGGGATTGGACTACCTACGAGCAGTACTTC
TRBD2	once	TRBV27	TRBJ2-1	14	CASTTSGRLDEQFF	TGTGCCAGCACGACTAGCGGGCGACTCGATGAGCAGTTCTTC
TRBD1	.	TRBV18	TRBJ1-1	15	CASSSRGQVDTEAFF	TGTGCCAGCTCATCAAGGGGGCAAGTAGACACTGAAGCTTTCTTT